This record covers a single TCR beta chain. In the original analysis: Cell counts per sample came from amplifying reference gene primers. Clones were read by immunoSEQ multiplex PCR, and TCRdb kept only the in-frame ones, dropping some. V and J calls and clone size follow that table, whereas D and trimming were derived from the DNA. The sample holds about 160,000 clones, around 80% seen once. The source of the sample is a study of blood T cell repertoires in COVID-19. In the study overall: Acute-phase and convalescent COVID-19 samples originated in the United States, Italy and Spain. PBMCs, B-cell-depleted T cells, or T cells provided the cDNA or gDNA that made up the material.

The CDR3 sequence is 16 residues long. V lost 5 bases to trimming and J lost 0 bases, with 13 bases between them. Germline V gene lookup returns CDR1 SGHTA and CDR2 FQGNSA. The chain employs TRBV7-2 and TRBJ2-2, with D possibly being TRBD1 (6 bases). The receptor's source is a human donor with acute or convalescent COVID-19. The donor label of this sample is uncertain. Material: peripheral blood. This chain's CDR3 is CASSLQDSANTGELFF. CDR3 bases: TGTGCCAGCAGCCTACAGGACAGCGCGAACACCGGGGAGCTGTTTTTT.